This TCR beta chain comes out of a study of shared clonotypes between healthy human individuals. Overall study findings and caveats: Naive subsets tended to show greater estimated richness than memory subsets.

Clones were sequenced by immunoSEQ multiplex PCR, and TCRdb holds only the in-frame ones, with some missing. The sample yields approximately 720,000 clones, roughly 70% seen once. The germline V gene has CDR1 LNHDA and CDR2 SQIVND (reference sequence). This CDR3 is built from 14 residues. V was trimmed by 7 bases and J by 9 bases, leaving 21 bases between them. Concerning this clone: Antigen specificity is unknown.

The chain links TRBV19 to TRBJ2-5, with D perhaps being TRBD1 or TRBD2 (5 bases each). The sequenced material came from memory CD4+ T cells sorted from blood. Subset: CD45RA-negative fraction. The TCR comes from a woman aged 25-40 years in good health. CDR3 nucleotide sequence: TGTGCCAGTAACCCGGGACCGGCCTCTTTGGCCCAGTACTTC. Residues: CASNPGPASLAQYF.